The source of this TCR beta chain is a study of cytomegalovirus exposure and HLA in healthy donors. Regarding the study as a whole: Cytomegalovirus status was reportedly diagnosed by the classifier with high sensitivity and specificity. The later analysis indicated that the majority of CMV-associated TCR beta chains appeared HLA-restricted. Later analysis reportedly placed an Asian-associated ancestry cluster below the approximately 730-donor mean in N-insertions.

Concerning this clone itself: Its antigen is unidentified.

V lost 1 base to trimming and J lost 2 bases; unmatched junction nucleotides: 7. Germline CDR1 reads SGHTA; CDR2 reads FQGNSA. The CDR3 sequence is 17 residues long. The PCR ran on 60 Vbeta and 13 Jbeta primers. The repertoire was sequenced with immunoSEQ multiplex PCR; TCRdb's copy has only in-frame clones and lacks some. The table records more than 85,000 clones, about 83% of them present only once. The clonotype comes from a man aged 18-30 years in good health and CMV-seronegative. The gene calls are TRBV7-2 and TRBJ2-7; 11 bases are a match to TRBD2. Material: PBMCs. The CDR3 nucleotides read TGTGCCAGCAGCTTAGAATTGGCTAGCGGGAGGACCTACGAGCAGTACTTC. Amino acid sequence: CASSLELASGRTYEQYF. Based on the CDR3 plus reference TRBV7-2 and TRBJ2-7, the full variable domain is GAGVSQSPSNKVTEKGKDVELRCDPISGHTALYWYRQSLGQGLEFLIYFQGNSAPDKSGLPSDRFSAERTGGSVSTLTIQRTQQEDSAVYLCASSLELASGRTYEQYFGPGTRLTVT.